A selection of T cell receptor beta chains follows, all from one sample in a study of shared clonotypes between healthy human individuals. Clones were sequenced by immunoSEQ multiplex PCR, and TCRdb holds only the in-frame ones, with some missing. The table records hundreds of thousands of clones, approximately 96% of them present only once. Sequencing used naive CD8+ T cells sorted from blood. The receptor source for this set is a woman in her 30s in good health. The CDR3 runs from the conserved cysteine through the conserved F or W. Fields, in order: D gene, clone size, V gene, J gene, CDR3 DNA, CDR3 protein. D genes are given only for firm matches. Rows give clone size only sometimes, using once, few, many, or a class for an expanded clone.

>.|.|TRBV30|TRBJ2-1
TGTGCCTGGAGTGTAGAGGATAATGAGCAGTTCTTC
CAWSVEDNEQFF
>TRBD2|.|TRBV7-2|TRBJ2-3
TGTGCCAGCAGCTTAGCGTTGGGACTAGCGGGAGATGTAGATACGCAGTATTTT
CASSLALGLAGDVDTQYF
>TRBD1|.|TRBV2|TRBJ1-1
TGTGCCAGCTCAAGACAGGGGGCAGGGGCTTTCTTT
CASSRQGAGAFF
>.|.|TRBV27|TRBJ2-1
TGTGCCAGCAGTCCTACCGAGGGGGGCAATGAGCAGTTCTTC
CASSPTEGGNEQFF
>.|.|TRBV11-2|TRBJ2-5
TGTGCCAGCAGCTTAGGTACCGGGAGTGGGGAGACCCAGTACTTC
CASSLGTGSGETQYF
>.|.|TRBV10-2|TRBJ2-7
TGCGCCAGCATGATAGGGACCGTCCCTAACGAGCAGTACTTC
CASMIGTVPNEQYF
>TRBD2|.|TRBV5-4|TRBJ2-6
TGTGCCAGCAGACGGGGCAAGCGGGAGGATGGGGCCAACGTCCTGACTTTC
CASRRGKREDGANVLTF
>.|.|TRBV11-2|TRBJ2-1
TGTGCCAGCAGCTTAGGCTGGGTGAAGGGCTACAATGAGCAGTTCTTC
CASSLGWVKGYNEQFF
>TRBD2|.|TRBV28|TRBJ2-7
TGTGCCAGCAGTCCGACTAGCGGGAGTGCCTCATCCGAGCAGTACTTC
CASSPTSGSASSEQYF
>TRBD2|.|TRBV28|TRBJ2-7
TGTGCCAGCACCCCTCTAGCGGGAGTCGGCCACGAGCAGTACTTC
CASTPLAGVGHEQYF
>.|.|TRBV28|TRBJ2-7
TGTGCCAGCAGTTTGGTTGGTCGGGCTAGCCCCGTGGACGAGCAGTACTTC
CASSLVGRASPVDEQYF
>.|.|TRBV7-9|TRBJ2-5
TGTGCCAGCAGCTTAGGTTGGCGAGAAGAGACCCAGTACTTC
CASSLGWREETQYF
>.|.|TRBV6-4|TRBJ2-2
TGTGCCAGCAGTGAGATCCTTAGTCCCACCGGGGAGCTGTTTTTT
CASSEILSPTGELFF
>TRBD1|.|TRBV29-1|TRBJ1-3
TGCAGCGTTGAGGAACCGGACAGGGCTGGAAACACCATATATTTT
CSVEEPDRAGNTIYF
>.|.|TRBV19|TRBJ1-2
TGTGCCAGTAGTATTTCGGGCAGCAACTATGGCTACACCTTC
CASSISGSNYGYTF
>TRBD2|.|TRBV7-8|TRBJ2-7
TGTGCCAGCAGCCCAAATAGCGGGTTCTTCTCCTACGAGCAGTACTTC
CASSPNSGFFSYEQYF
>.|.|TRBV9|TRBJ2-3
TGTGCCAGCAGCGTAGTAGGACCCGAGGTGGGAGCGCAGTATTTT
CASSVVGPEVGAQYF
>.|.|TRBV11-2|TRBJ2-1
TGTGCCAGCAGCTCCCCAAGCTCGACAGACAATGAGCAGTTCTTC
CASSSPSSTDNEQFF
>.|.|TRBV28|TRBJ1-1
TGTGCCAGCAGTACACCGGGATCGAACACTGAAGCTTTCTTT
CASSTPGSNTEAFF
>TRBD1|.|TRBV28|TRBJ2-5
TGTGCCAGCAGTTTGTACAGGGGGCCCAGGGGGGAGACCCAGTACTTC
CASSLYRGPRGETQYF
>.|once|TRBV30|TRBJ1-1
TGTGCCTGGTCCCCGGGGTCCACTGAAGCTTTCTTT
CAWSPGSTEAFF
>.|.|TRBV7-2|TRBJ2-7
TGTGCCAGCAGCTTACTAGGTGGTGTCTACGAGCAGTACTTC
CASSLLGGVYEQYF
>.|.|TRBV7-8|TRBJ1-5
TGTGCCAGCAGCTTAGTAAAGGGAGGTGGAAGCAATCAGCCCCAGCATTTT
CASSLVKGGGSNQPQHF
>.|.|TRBV9|TRBJ2-7
TGTGCCAGCAGCGTAAGGGGCGGTATAGACTACGAGCAGTACTTC
CASSVRGGIDYEQYF
>TRBD2|.|TRBV19|TRBJ2-4
TGTGCCAGTAGTATTCCCGACCTAGCGGCCCGAGCCAAAAACATTCAGTACTTC
CASSIPDLAARAKNIQYF
>.|.|TRBV6-5|TRBJ1-4
TGTGCCAGCAGTTACTCGCAGAGTGCCAAACTGTTTTTT
CASSYSQSAKLFF
>.|.|TRBV5-6|TRBJ2-3
TGTGCCAGCAGCTTTATGGCGGCGGGCCTAGATACGCAGTATTTT
CASSFMAAGLDTQYF
>.|.|TRBV28|TRBJ1-4
TGTGCCAGCATGGAGCTTCTAAATGAAAAACTGTTTTTT
CASMELLNEKLFF
>.|.|TRBV27|TRBJ2-5
TGTGCCAGCAGCCCAGGTGGAACCCAGTACTTC
CASSPGGTQYF